This T cell receptor beta chain stems from a study of cytomegalovirus exposure and HLA in healthy donors. Study-level findings and limits: Relative to equally common others, HLA-associated TCR beta chains showed greater clonal expansion in a later analysis. As immune exposure information, only CMV serostatus was available.

With 60 Vbeta and 13 Jbeta primers, the PCR was carried out. Method: immunoSEQ multiplex PCR; TCRdb's copy keeps in-frame clones and lacks some. The sample has 75,000 to 100,000 clones; about three quarters are singletons. The donors were healthy bone marrow donors. Unrecorded immune exposure was likely among donors, who were nominally healthy when sampled. This clone has a handful of counts. Antigen specificity is unknown. V lost 3 bases and J lost 7; bases outside the gene matches: 6. The germline V gene encodes CDR1 MNHEY and CDR2 SVGAGI. The CDR3 spans 15 residues. The chain recombines TRBV6-5 with TRBJ2-1; the match to TRBD2 covers 10 bases. Source material: PBMCs. This clonotype was sampled from a man aged 55 to 70 in good health and CMV-seronegative. CDR3: CASSYGLAGVNEQFF. CDR3 coding DNA: TGTGCCAGCAGTTATGGGCTAGCGGGAGTTAATGAGCAGTTCTTC.